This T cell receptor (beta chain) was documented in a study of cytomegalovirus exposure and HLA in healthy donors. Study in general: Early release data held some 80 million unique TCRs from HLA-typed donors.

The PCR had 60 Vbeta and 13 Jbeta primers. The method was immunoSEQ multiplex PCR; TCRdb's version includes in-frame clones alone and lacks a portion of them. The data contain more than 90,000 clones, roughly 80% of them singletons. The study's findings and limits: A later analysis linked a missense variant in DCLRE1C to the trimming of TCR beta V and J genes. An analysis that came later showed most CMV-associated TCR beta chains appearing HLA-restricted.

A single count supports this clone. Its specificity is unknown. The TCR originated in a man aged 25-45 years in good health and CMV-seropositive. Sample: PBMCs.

CDR3 amino acids: CASSVRGDTDTQYF. The DNA for the CDR3 is TGTGCCAGCAGCGTCCGGGGGGACACAGATACGCAGTATTTT. This chain uses TRBV9 with TRBJ2-3; 7 nucleotides align to TRBD2. The junction had 2 bases not matched to a gene; V was cut back by 2 bases and J by 2 bases. This CDR3 is built from 14 residues. The V gene's germline CDR1 is SGDLS and CDR2 YYNGEE.